One and the same sample provided the 4 T cell receptor beta chains below, sequenced in a study of radiation and T cells in renal cell carcinoma. As for time point: blood 2 weeks post-SBRT. Treatment meaning: 15 Gy SBRT to primary tumor, nephrectomy 4 weeks later. Repertoires were generated with immunoSEQ multiplex PCR, while TCRdb's copy carries only in-frame clones and drops some. Of roughly 28,000 clones listed, approximately 81% are singletons. The sequences come from blood, collected from a patient whose treatment included radiotherapy and nephrectomy. These receptors were obtained from a man aged 60 to 75 with renal cell carcinoma.

The gene calls are TRBV7-2 and TRBJ2-5; D tentatively reads TRBD1 or TRBD2 (6 bases each). CDR3 length equals 14 residues. Trimming left V 7 bases short and J 1 base short, with 13 bases between. The germline CDR1 and CDR2 sequences are SGHTA and FQGNSA. The CDR3, as DNA: TGTGCCAGCATGTCTTCGGGGGCCCAAGAGACCCAGTACTTC. The encoded protein is CASMSSGAQETQYF.

The CDR3 nucleotides are TGTGCCAGCAGCGTAGGGTGGGATCAGCCCCAGCATTTT. This gives the protein CASSVGWDQPQHF. The chain combines TRBV7-8 with TRBJ1-5; D not resolved. The CDR3 extends over 13 amino acids. CDR1 SGHVS and CDR2 FQNEAQ come from the germline V gene. V lost 5 bases and J 5 bases, leaving 10 bases between the germline ends. Drawing the rest from reference TRBV7-8 and TRBJ1-5, the complete variable domain is GAGVSQSPRYKVAKRGQDVALRCDPISGHVSLFWYQQALGQGPEFLTYFQNEAQLDKSGLPSDRFFAERPEGSVSTLKIQRTQQEDSAVYLCASSVGWDQPQHFGDGTRLSIL.

The rearrangement joins TRBV5-1 to TRBJ1-5, with TRBD1 matching over 8 bases. With 0 bases clipped from V and 4 bases from J, the junction kept 3 bases outside the gene matches. The CDR3 consists of 15 residues. Germline V lookup: CDR1 SGHRS, CDR2 YFSETQ. Here the CDR3 reads CASSLGGQDNQPQHF. CDR3 in DNA: TGCGCCAGCAGCTTGGGGGGACAGGATAATCAGCCCCAGCATTTT.

The genes are TRBV5-4 and TRBJ2-7, with 8 bases identical to TRBD2. Germline V gene sequence: CDR1 SGHNT, CDR2 YYREEE (reference sequence). V lost 0 bases, J lost 2 bases, and 13 bases stayed unmatched. The CDR3 has 18 amino acids. The CDR3 DNA is TGTGCCAGCAGCTTGGGGCTAGGGGCGGGAGGAAGGACCTACGAGCAGTACTTC. This translates into CASSLGLGAGGRTYEQYF.